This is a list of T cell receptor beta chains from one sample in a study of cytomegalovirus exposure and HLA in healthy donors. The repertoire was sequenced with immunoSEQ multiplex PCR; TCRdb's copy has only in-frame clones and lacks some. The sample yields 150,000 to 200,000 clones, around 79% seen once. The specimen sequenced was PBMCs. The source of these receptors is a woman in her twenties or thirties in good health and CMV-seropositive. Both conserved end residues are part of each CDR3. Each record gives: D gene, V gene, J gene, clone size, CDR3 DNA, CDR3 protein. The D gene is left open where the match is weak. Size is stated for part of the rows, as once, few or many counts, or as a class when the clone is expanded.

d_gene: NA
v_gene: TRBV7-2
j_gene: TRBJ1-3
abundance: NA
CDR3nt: TGTGCCAGCAGCCCTTTGGGTCAGGGTCTGACTGGAAACACCATATATTTT
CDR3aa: CASSPLGQGLTGNTIYF

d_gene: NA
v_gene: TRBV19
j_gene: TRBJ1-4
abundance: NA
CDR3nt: TGTGCCAGTGCGCGATCTAGGCGAGAAAAACTGTTTTTT
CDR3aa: CASARSRREKLFF

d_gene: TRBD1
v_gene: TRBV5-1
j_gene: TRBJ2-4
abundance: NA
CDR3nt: TGCGCCAGCAGGTCCGACAGGGGAATTGTAAACATTCAGTACTTC
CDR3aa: CASRSDRGIVNIQYF

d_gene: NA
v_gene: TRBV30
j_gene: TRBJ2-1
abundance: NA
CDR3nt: TGTGCCTGGAGTTCCGGGGTGGCCCACAATGAGCAGTTCTTC
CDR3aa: CAWSSGVAHNEQFF

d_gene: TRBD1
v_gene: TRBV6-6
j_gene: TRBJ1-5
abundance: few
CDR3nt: TGTGCCAGCAGCTTCGGGACAGACTCGAATCAGCCCCAGCATTTT
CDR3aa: CASSFGTDSNQPQHF

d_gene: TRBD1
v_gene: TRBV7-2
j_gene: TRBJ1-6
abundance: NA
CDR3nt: TGTGCCAGCAGCTTAGCTAAAGGGGGACAGACTTTACGCTCCTATAATTCACCCCTCCACTTT
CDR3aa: CASSLAKGGQTLRSYNSPLHF

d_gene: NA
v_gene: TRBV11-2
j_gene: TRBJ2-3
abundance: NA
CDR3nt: TGTGCCAGCAGTCCCGGGCAGGGGAGCACAGATACGCAGTATTTT
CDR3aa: CASSPGQGSTDTQYF

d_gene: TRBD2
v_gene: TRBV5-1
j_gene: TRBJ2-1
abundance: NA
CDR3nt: TGCGCCAGCAGCTTGGGCTTAGCGGGGGGCGGAAAGGGCAATGAGCAGTTCTTC
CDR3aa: CASSLGLAGGGKGNEQFF

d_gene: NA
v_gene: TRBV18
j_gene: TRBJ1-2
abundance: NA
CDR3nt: TGTGCCAGCTCACCACGACAGGACTATGGCTACACCTTC
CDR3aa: CASSPRQDYGYTF

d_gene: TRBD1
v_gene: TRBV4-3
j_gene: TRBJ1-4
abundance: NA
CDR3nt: TGCGCCAGCAGCCAAGACTACCAGGGGGCCACTAATGAAAAACTGTTTTTT
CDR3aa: CASSQDYQGATNEKLFF

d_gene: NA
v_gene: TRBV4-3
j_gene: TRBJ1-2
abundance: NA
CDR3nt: TGCGCCAGCAGCCAAGATTTAACATGGAGGTCCTATGGCTACACCTTC
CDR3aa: CASSQDLTWRSYGYTF

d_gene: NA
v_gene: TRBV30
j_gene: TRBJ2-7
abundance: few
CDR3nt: TGTGCCTCTACAGGGGAGGCCCGGGGGTCCTACGAGCAGTACTTC
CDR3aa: CASTGEARGSYEQYF

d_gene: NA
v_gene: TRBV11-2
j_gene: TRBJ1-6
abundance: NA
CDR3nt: TGTGCCAGCCGCCCCCAGGGGACGGGATCACCCCTCCACTTT
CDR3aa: CASRPQGTGSPLHF

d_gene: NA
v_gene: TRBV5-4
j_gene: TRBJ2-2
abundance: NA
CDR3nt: TGTGCCAGCAGCTCCTCGGGGGAGTTGGGCACACCACCATGG
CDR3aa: CASSSSGELGTPPW

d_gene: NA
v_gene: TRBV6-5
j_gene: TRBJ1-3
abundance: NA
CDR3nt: TGTGCCAGCAGTTCGGGACATCCAGGGGGAAACACCATATATTTT
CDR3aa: CASSSGHPGGNTIYF

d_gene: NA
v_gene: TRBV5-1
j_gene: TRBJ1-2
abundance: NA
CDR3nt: TGCGCCAGCAGCTTGGGGACAGAGAACTATGGCTACACCTTC
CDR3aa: CASSLGTENYGYTF

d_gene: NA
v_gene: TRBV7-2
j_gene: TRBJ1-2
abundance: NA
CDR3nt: TGTGCCAGCAGCTCCCCATGGAAGGGAGACTCCTATGGCTACACCTTC
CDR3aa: CASSSPWKGDSYGYTF

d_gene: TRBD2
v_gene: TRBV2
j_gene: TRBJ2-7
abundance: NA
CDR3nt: TGTGCCAGCAGTTCTTGGACTAGCGGGAGTGGGTACGAGCAGTACTTC
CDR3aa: CASSSWTSGSGYEQYF

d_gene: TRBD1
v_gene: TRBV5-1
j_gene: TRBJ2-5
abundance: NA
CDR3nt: TGCGCCAGCAGCTTCCGGGGACAGGGGCCCGAAGAGACCCAGTACTTC
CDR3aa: CASSFRGQGPEETQYF

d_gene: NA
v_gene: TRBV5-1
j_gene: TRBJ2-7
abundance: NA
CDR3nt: TGCGCCAGCATGAGCGGGCCACTAACATTGGGCGAGCAGTACTTC
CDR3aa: CASMSGPLTLGEQYF

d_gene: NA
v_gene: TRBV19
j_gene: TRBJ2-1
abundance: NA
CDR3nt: TGTGCCACCCGAAGGGGCTCCTACAATGAGCAGTTCTTC
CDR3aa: CATRRGSYNEQFF

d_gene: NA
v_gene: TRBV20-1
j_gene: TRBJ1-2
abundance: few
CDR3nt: TGCAGTGCTTTACCAACGAGGGGCTACACCTTC
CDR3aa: CSALPTRGYTF

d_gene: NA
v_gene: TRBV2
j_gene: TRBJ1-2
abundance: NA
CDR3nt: TGTGCCAGCAACCCGGACAGCCCTAACTATGGCTACACCTTC
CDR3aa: CASNPDSPNYGYTF

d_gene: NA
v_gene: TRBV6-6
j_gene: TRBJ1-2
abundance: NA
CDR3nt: TGTGCCAGCAGTGGGAGAACTAACTATGGCTACACCTTC
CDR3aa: CASSGRTNYGYTF

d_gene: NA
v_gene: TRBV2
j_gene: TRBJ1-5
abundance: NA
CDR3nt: TGTGCCAGCAGTTACAGGGTTCGTCAGCCCCAGCATTTT
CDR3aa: CASSYRVRQPQHF

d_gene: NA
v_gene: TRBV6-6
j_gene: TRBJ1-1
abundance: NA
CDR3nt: TGTGCCAGCAGTTGGACAGCCAACACTGAAGCTTTCTTT
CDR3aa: CASSWTANTEAFF

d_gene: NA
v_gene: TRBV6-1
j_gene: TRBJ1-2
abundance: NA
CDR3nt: TGTGCCAGCAGTGAAAACGGAGATGGCTACACCTTC
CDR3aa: CASSENGDGYTF

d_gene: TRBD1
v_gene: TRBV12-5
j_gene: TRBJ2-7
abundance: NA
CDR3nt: TGTGCTAGTGGTTTGGGAGAGGGACAGCACAACGAGCAGTACTTC
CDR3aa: CASGLGEGQHNEQYF

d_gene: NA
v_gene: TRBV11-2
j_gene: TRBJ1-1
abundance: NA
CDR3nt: TGTGCCAGCAGCTTCCGGAACACTGAAGCTTTCTTT
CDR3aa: CASSFRNTEAFF

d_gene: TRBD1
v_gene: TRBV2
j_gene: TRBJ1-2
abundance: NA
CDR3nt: TGTGCCAGCAGTGTACAGGGGGTGGAGGGCTACACCTTC
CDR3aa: CASSVQGVEGYTF

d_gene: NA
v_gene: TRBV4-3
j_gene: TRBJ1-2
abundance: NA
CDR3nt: TGCGCCAGCAGCCAAGAAGAAGGGGATGGCTACACCTTC
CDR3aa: CASSQEEGDGYTF

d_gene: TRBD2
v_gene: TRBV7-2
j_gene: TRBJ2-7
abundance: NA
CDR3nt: TGTGCCAGCAGCCCGGGACTAGGGAGCTCCTACGAGCAGTACTTC
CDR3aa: CASSPGLGSSYEQYF

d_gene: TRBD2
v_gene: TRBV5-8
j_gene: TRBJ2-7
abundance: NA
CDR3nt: TGTGCCAGCAGACCCGGGACTAGCGGCTACGAGCAGTACTTC
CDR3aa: CASRPGTSGYEQYF

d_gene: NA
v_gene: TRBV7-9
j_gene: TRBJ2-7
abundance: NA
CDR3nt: TGTGCCAGCAGCGCGAGGGCGTACGAGCAGTACTTC
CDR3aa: CASSARAYEQYF

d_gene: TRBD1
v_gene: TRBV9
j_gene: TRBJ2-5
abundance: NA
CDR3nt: TGTGCCAGCACCCGGACAGGGGAGGAAGAGACCCAGTACTTC
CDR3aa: CASTRTGEEETQYF

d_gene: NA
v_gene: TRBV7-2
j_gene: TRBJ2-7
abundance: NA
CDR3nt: TGTGCCAGCAGCTTATATCAGGGAAGCTCCTACGAGCAGTACTTC
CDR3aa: CASSLYQGSSYEQYF

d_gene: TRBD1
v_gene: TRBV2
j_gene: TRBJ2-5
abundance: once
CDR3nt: TGTGCCAGCGCACCGGGACAGGTTCAAGAGACCCAGTACTTC
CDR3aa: CASAPGQVQETQYF

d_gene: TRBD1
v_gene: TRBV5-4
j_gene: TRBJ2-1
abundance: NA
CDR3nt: TGTGCCAGCAGCTCACCGAGGGTCCTGACAGGGTCAGAGGGTGAGCAGTTCTTC
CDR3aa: CASSSPRVLTGSEGEQFF

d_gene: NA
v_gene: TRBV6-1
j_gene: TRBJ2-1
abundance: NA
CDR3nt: TGTGCCAGCAGTGAACAGCAGGGTAGCGGTGAGCAGTTCTTC
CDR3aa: CASSEQQGSGEQFF

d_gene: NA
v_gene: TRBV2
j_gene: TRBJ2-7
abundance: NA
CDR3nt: TGTGCCAGCAGGGCGGAACTAAGCTCCTACGAGCAGTACTTC
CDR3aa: CASRAELSSYEQYF

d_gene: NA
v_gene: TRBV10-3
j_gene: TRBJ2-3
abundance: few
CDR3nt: TGTGCCATCAGTGCACAGGCCCCAGATACGCAGTATTTT
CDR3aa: CAISAQAPDTQYF

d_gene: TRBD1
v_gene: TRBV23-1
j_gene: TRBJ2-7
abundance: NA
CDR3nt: TGCGCCAGCAGTCAGGCGGGACAGGGGGCATTTCGGGAGCAGTACTTC
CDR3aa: CASSQAGQGAFREQYF

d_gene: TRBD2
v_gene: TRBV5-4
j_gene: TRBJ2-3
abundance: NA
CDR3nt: TGTGCCAGCAGCCAAGATCTGACTAGCGGGGGCACTAGCACAGATACGCAGTATTTT
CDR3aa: CASSQDLTSGGTSTDTQYF

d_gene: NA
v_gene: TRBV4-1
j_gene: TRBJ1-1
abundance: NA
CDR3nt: TGCGCCAGCAGCCCCCATCTAGTCGGGGTGGGTGAAGCTTTCTTT
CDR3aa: CASSPHLVGVGEAFF

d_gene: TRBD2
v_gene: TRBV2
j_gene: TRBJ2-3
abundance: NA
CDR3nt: TGTGCCAGCAGTAATGGACTAGCGGGAGGGTTTAGCACAGATACGCAGTATTTT
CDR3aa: CASSNGLAGGFSTDTQYF

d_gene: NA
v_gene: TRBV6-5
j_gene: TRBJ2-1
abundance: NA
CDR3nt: TGTGCCAGCAGTTACTCGATTTCAGGGTTCTACAATGAGCAGTTCTTC
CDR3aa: CASSYSISGFYNEQFF

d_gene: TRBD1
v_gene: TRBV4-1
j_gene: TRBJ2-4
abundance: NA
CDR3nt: TGCGCCAGCAGCCACGGGACAGGGAAAAACATTCAGTACTTC
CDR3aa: CASSHGTGKNIQYF

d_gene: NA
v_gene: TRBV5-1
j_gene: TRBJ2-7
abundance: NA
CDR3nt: TGCGCCAGCAGCTCAGGCTACTACGAGCAGTACTTC
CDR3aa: CASSSGYYEQYF